This entry describes one TCR beta chain. No cognate antigen has been identified for it. One base away there is no much larger clone; base qualities are not given. At diagnosis, tumor, uninvolved tumor-adjacent lung and peripheral blood were collected and then preserved as a mix of FFPE and fresh-frozen material. For TCR repertoire profiling, blood samples were analyzed as peripheral blood mononuclear cells. This entry comes from a study of T cells in localized non-small cell lung cancer (TCRdb year 2020). As for the study more broadly: Comparing tumors with uninvolved tumor-adjacent lungs, the study looked at the T cell repertoires of fewer than 250 patients with early-stage NSCLC. NSCLC patients had a mean age of approximately 72 years, and 129 were male and nearly 110 female. The cohort comprised 236 treatment-naïve NSCLC patients with resected, localized lung tumors. The investigation overall reported the following: Since the design was exploratory, TCR variables were selected using unadjusted p-values with no false-discovery rate correction. The highest T cell clonality was observed in uninvolved tumor-adjacent lung, where clonality exceeded that of tumor, suggesting that antigenic responses were more focused in uninvolved tumor-adjacent lung. Because multi-region sequencing of the tumors was not done, intratumor heterogeneity could not be ruled out. A median of approximately 50 of the top 100 tumor clones turned up in the paired uninvolved adjacent lung, and 25 to 30 of those clones also ranked among the top 100 of that same adjacent lung. Higher T cell density in blood was associated with longer overall survival, whereas higher clonality in adjacent lung was associated with shorter survival.

There are 15 amino acids in the CDR3, from cysteine to phenylalanine inclusive. CDR3 DNA only is kept here, 45 bases in frame from base 1. From the germline V gene, CDR1 is SGDLS and CDR2 is YYNGEE. The germline ends are 13 bases apart after V is trimmed by 1 base and J by 2 bases. The immunoSEQ Assay was used to sequence TCR beta CDR3 regions from DNA. The published analysis was carried out like this. T cell density was computed as TCR beta template counts normalized to usable DNA estimated by amplifying housekeeping genes. Richness was estimated using the preseqR package, with extrapolation to 400,000 templates for PBMC samples and to 120,000 templates for tissue samples. Clonality was defined by subtracting Pielou's evenness from one. Tissue-enriched TCRs were identified by differential abundance testing using productive amino-acid clonotypes, minimum total count 5 and alpha 0.1. Repertoire overlap between compartments was quantified with the Jaccard Index and Morisita Overlap Index. GLIPH grouped TCR beta CDR3s together with public tetramer-defined viral CDR3s, and a viral motif had to include at least three viral sequences and also show V-gene enrichment. What TCRdb holds here is the immuneACCESS table cut down to in-frame rearrangements. Part of the clones is not present; checked against another copy, under half of the missing clones reflect an unresolved V gene, and the others are unexplained. V and J calls and clone size are as listed in that table; D and trimming were resolved from the DNA. Across this sample there are 100,000 to 150,000 clones, with 89% seen only once. Clones ranked in the top ten supply roughly 1.8% of the sample.

The sample in question was peripheral blood, obtained before any cancer treatment. The chain joins TRBV9 to TRBJ2-7; no D segment can be confidently identified. This TCR derives from a female donor at least 60 years old with stage I lung adenocarcinoma. At the DNA level, the sequence is TGTGCCAGCAGCGTAAGGGATGATGGTGCCTACGAGCAGTACTTC. Its translation is CASSVRDDGAYEQYF.